The rows below give T cell receptor beta chains drawn from one sample of a study of T cell repertoires in cytomegalovirus infection. A single record per CDR3 protein comes from TCRdb applying MiXCR to the reads. Among some 590,000 distinct CDR3 sequences listed, just under 40% were seen once. These receptors have no identified antigens. The sequenced sample was cultured PBMCs, obtained from culture after CMV antigen stimulation. All receptors derive from a human donor in good health (CMV status not recorded). Some clones in this sample may be carry-over from other donors' samples. The conserved cysteine and the conserved F or W are not part of the CDR3 here. Only part of the rows carry a size: once, few, many, or a class if the clone is expanded.

j_gene,v_gene,abundance,CDR3aa
TRBJ2-5,TRBV19,few,ASRDGEETQY
TRBJ1-5,TRBV6-5,NA,ASSQDDRADQPQH
TRBJ2-1,TRBV11-2,NA,ASSSEARQQF
TRBJ2-7,TRBV7-2,NA,ASSQTSGRGEQY
TRBJ2-7,TRBV7-9,NA,ASRLAGQVSYEQY
TRBJ1-2,TRBV7-9,NA,ASSPQANYGYT
TRBJ2-7,TRBV2,few,ASSVRTGGGEQY
TRBJ1-1,TRBV19,NA,ASSMSHRQMNTEAF
TRBJ2-1,TRBV12-5,few,ASGLVPFDRGQDNEQF
TRBJ1-1,TRBV12-3/TRBV12-4,NA,ASSLETIEAF
TRBJ2-3,TRBV7-2,NA,ASSSTTTGDTQY
TRBJ2-7,TRBV7-9,NA,ASSSPGAAVIEQY
TRBJ2-1,TRBV27,few,ASSLGTGVYQF
TRBJ2-5,TRBV25-1,few,ASNRVSGETQY
TRBJ2-3,TRBV4-1,few,ASDKSGSSTDTQY
TRBJ2-3,TRBV6-1,NA,ASTASGSDTDTQY
TRBJ1-1,TRBV4-1,NA,ASSPGKAVNLNTEAF
TRBJ2-7,TRBV6-5,NA,ASSEIPGQGTEEQY
TRBJ2-3,TRBV6-1,few,ASITVGPTDTQY
TRBJ2-1,TRBV18,NA,ASSPPSGISYNEQF
TRBJ2-3,TRBV7-9,NA,ASSPRSSTTDTQY
TRBJ1-2,TRBV14,NA,ASSPTPGTGIRSGYGYT
TRBJ1-2,TRBV10-3,NA,AISEGGTEPYGYT
TRBJ1-5,TRBV6-1,NA,ASGLYSNQPQH
TRBJ2-1,TRBV15,few,ATSRDIFDRGIYNEQF
TRBJ1-1,TRBV15,few,ATSNHPNTEAF
TRBJ2-1,TRBV7-2,NA,ASGFSGGARNEQF
TRBJ2-3,TRBV7-8,NA,ASSYDRPADTQY
TRBJ2-3,TRBV12-3/TRBV12-4,NA,ASSMTDTDTQY
TRBJ1-1,TRBV7-8,many,ASSSRSGRSNTEAF
TRBJ1-1,TRBV4-1,NA,ASSRSFRIEAF
TRBJ2-3,TRBV11-2,NA,ASSYQTTDTQY
TRBJ1-1,TRBV7-2,many,ASSPRGAGEAF
TRBJ2-7,TRBV7-2,few,ASRTTRGAGEQY
TRBJ1-5,TRBV20-1,NA,SARESGQPQH
TRBJ2-1,TRBV7-2,NA,ASRTGGPYNEQF
TRBJ2-7,TRBV7-9,NA,ASSLGGTEQY
TRBJ2-2,TRBV4-1,NA,ATSIRTNTGELF
TRBJ2-1,TRBV7-2,many,ASSDRTSGGFEQF
TRBJ1-1,TRBV7-8,many,ASSLDSRTGVSTEAF
TRBJ1-5,TRBV11-2,few,ASSLDTGANQPQH
TRBJ2-3,TRBV7-9,few,ASDPLVGDTDTQY
TRBJ1-2,TRBV7-3,NA,ASQTVYGYT
TRBJ1-3,TRBV11-2,once,ASSSSGQAGNTIY
TRBJ2-7,TRBV2,NA,ASSVRATLQQY
TRBJ2-1,TRBV6-1,few,ATRDSGRAVENEQF
TRBJ2-5,TRBV6-1,NA,ASTKEGGTQY
TRBJ1-6,TRBV7-2,few,ASSLRQGSNSPLH
TRBJ1-3,TRBV7-2,many,ASSLPFGTGGNTIY
TRBJ2-2,TRBV11-2,few,ASSPGLGWRAPNTGELF
TRBJ2-2,TRBV4-3,NA,ASSPGRGISNTGELF
TRBJ2-3,TRBV6-9,NA,ARVMGDTQY
TRBJ1-2,TRBV5-4,NA,ASNPGGATTNYGYT
TRBJ2-7,TRBV2,NA,ASSGRLAGASYEQY
TRBJ1-1,TRBV5-1,few,ASSLLGIGVPEAF